Listed below are T cell receptor beta chains from one sample, sequenced in a study of blood T cell repertoires in COVID-19. The table came from immunoSEQ multiplex PCR; TCRdb's copy has only in-frame clones and leaves some out. The profile shows about 76,000 clones, 75% to 90% of them singletons. The sequenced material came from peripheral blood. Source of these receptors: a human donor in a cohort sampled during active COVID-19. CDR3s include the opening cysteine and the closing phenylalanine or tryptophan. A D gene is named only where the DNA matches it firmly. A clone size is listed for some rows: how often the clone was seen (once, few, many), or a class if it is expanded.

J | V | D | size | CDR3 | DNA
TRBJ2-3 | TRBV9 | . | . | CASSVSLDADTQYF | TGTGCCAGCAGCGTAAGCCTAGATGCAGATACGCAGTATTTT
TRBJ2-7 | TRBV28 | TRBD2 | . | CASNSGLADTYEQYF | TGTGCCAGCAATTCGGGGCTAGCGGATACCTACGAGCAGTACTTC
TRBJ2-7 | TRBV5-6 | TRBD2 | . | CASSYWTSGATPLEQYF | TGTGCCAGCAGCTATTGGACTAGCGGGGCCACCCCTCTGGAGCAGTACTTC
TRBJ2-2 | TRBV28 | . | . | CASSIVGWELFF | TGTGCCAGCAGTATTGTCGGGTGGGAGCTGTTTTTT
TRBJ2-5 | TRBV3-1/TRBV3-2 | TRBD1 | . | CASSRARTTDRGQETQYF | TGTGCCAGCAGCCGCGCAAGAACGACGGACAGGGGGCAAGAGACCCAGTACTTC
TRBJ2-7 | TRBV6-4 | . | . | CASVPGTTYEQYF | TGTGCCAGCGTACCCGGGACAACCTACGAGCAGTACTTC
TRBJ2-1 | TRBV27 | TRBD1 | . | CASRLDRGTYNEQFF | TGTGCCAGCAGACTAGACAGGGGGACCTACAATGAGCAGTTCTTC
TRBJ2-1 | TRBV3-1/TRBV3-2 | TRBD1 | few | CASSLWDRVYNEQFF | TGTGCCAGCAGCTTGTGGGACAGGGTCTACAATGAGCAGTTCTTC
TRBJ1-6 | TRBV28 | . | . | CASSNYRDSPLHF | TGTGCCAGCAGTAACTACAGGGACTCACCCCTCCACTTT
TRBJ1-6 | TRBV5-1 | . | . | CASSMTTQGNSPLHF | TGCGCCAGCAGCATGACGACTCAGGGTAATTCACCCCTCCACTTT
TRBJ1-2 | TRBV3-1/TRBV3-2 | . | . | CASSQNRITDSYGYTF | TGTGCCAGCAGCCAGAATCGTATAACAGATTCCTATGGCTACACCTTC